This TCR beta chain was sequenced for a study of blood T cell repertoires in COVID-19. With 0 bases clipped from V and 2 bases from J, the junction kept 5 bases outside the gene matches. Germline V gives CDR1 MGHRA, CDR2 YSYEKL. This CDR3 has 18 residues. Methods used by the authors: Counts of nucleated cells, estimated from reference gene primer amplification, were obtained. The protocol was immunoSEQ multiplex PCR, while the TCRdb copy is restricted to in-frame clones and leaves out a portion. The V and J calls and clone size are taken from that table; D and trimming were inferred from the DNA. In the table there are some 300,000 clones, around 89% of which are singletons.

The TCR originated in a young woman who had recovered from COVID-19. The V and J genes are TRBV4-1 and TRBJ1-6; TRBD1 agrees at 9 bases. Sequencing used peripheral blood. The CDR3 reads CASSQDGTGKAYNSPLHF. CDR3 nucleotides: TGCGCCAGCAGCCAAGATGGGACAGGGAAAGCCTATAATTCACCCCTCCACTTT.